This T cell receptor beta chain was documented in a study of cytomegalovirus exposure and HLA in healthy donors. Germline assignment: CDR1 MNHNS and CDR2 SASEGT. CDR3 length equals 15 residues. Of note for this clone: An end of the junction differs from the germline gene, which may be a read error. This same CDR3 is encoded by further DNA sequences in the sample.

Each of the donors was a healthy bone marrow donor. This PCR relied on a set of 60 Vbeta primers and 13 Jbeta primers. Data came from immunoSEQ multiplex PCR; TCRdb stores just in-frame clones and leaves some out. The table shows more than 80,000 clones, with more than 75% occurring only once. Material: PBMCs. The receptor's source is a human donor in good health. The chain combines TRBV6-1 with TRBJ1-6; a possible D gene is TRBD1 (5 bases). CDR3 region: CASSEQEGAGAPLHF. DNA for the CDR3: TGTGCTAGCAGTGAACAAGAGGGCGCGGGGGCACCCCTCCACTTT.